A selection of T cell receptor beta chains follows, all from one sample in a study of regulatory T cells in long-lasting Graves disease. TCRdb reanalysed the multiplex PCR reads using MiXCR and keeps one entry per CDR3 protein. The sample has 300,000 to 400,000 distinct CDR3 sequences; roughly 21% are singletons. The sample here was peripheral blood mononuclear cells (PBMCs), taken when the disease was refractory, from a patient treated with antithyroid drugs. The source is a female donor with Graves disease. CDR3s include the opening cysteine and the closing phenylalanine or tryptophan. D genes are given only for firm matches. The size field is filled for only some rows; it gives once, few, many or a size class.

>15|TRBV4-1|.|TRBJ1-4|.
CASSQVYGGGEKLFF
TGCGCCAGCAGCCAAGTTTACGGGGGAGGTGAAAAACTGTTTTTT
>15|TRBV6-1|.|TRBJ1-6|few
CASSIQGSYNSPLHF
TGTGCCAGCAGTATACAGGGCTCCTATAATTCACCCCTCCACTTT
>15|TRBV28|TRBD2|TRBJ2-1|few
CASSRGGLVRHEQFF
TGTGCCAGCAGTCGCGGCGGACTAGTAAGACATGAGCAGTTCTTC
>14|TRBV12-3/TRBV12-4|TRBD1|TRBJ1-5|many
CASSLGTGNQPQHF
TGTGCCAGCAGCCTTGGGACAGGGAATCAGCCCCAGCATTTT
>16|TRBV27|.|TRBJ2-7|many
CASSHRYGVGSYEQYF
TGTGCCAGCAGCCACCGCTACGGCGTGGGGTCCTACGAGCAGTACTTC
>14|TRBV3-1|TRBD2|TRBJ2-7|.
CASSSGTSVYEQYF
TGTGCCAGCAGCTCCGGGACTAGCGTCTACGAGCAGTACTTC
>15|TRBV7-3|.|TRBJ1-2|.
CASSQAGTFNTGYTF
TGCGCCAGCAGCCAAGCTGGAACGTTTAATACTGGCTACACCTTC
>15|TRBV11-3|TRBD1|TRBJ2-2|.
CASSLEGQLTGELFF
TGTGCCAGCAGCTTAGAGGGACAGCTCACCGGGGAGCTGTTTTTT
>15|TRBV28|TRBD2|TRBJ2-5|many
CASSPGTTAQETQYF
TGTGCCAGCAGTCCCGGGACTACCGCCCAAGAGACCCAGTACTTC
>13|TRBV5-1|.|TRBJ1-1|many
CASSFEGITEAFF
TGCGCCAGCAGCTTCGAGGGAATCACTGAAGCTTTCTTT
>17|TRBV6-1|TRBD2|TRBJ2-6|.
CASNGLAGSSGANVLTF
TGTGCCAGCAACGGACTAGCGGGAAGTTCTGGGGCCAACGTCCTGACTTTC
>14|TRBV7-9|.|TRBJ2-5|many
CASSSPRVGETQYF
TGTGCCAGCAGCTCGCCCAGGGTAGGGGAGACCCAGTACTTC
>15|TRBV12-3/TRBV12-4|TRBD1|TRBJ2-3|.
CASSRRTGGTDTQYF
TGTGCCAGCAGTAGACGGACAGGGGGCACAGATACGCAGTATTTT
>14|TRBV6-2/TRBV6-3|.|TRBJ1-1|.
CASSYSSLNTEAFF
TGTGCCAGCAGTTACTCTTCATTGAACACTGAAGCTTTCTTT
>18|TRBV4-1|.|TRBJ1-1|.
CASSLKPAIDTVNTEAFF
TGCGCCAGCAGCCTAAAGCCGGCAATTGACACCGTGAACACTGAAGCTTTCTTT
>15|TRBV11-2|TRBD2|TRBJ2-7|many
CASSRTSGETYEQYF
TGTGCCAGCAGCCGGACTAGCGGGGAAACCTACGAGCAGTACTTC
>15|TRBV4-2|.|TRBJ1-5|.
CASSPNKGSNQPQHF
TGTGCCAGCAGCCCCAACAAGGGCAGCAATCAGCCCCAGCATTTT